Included here is one T cell receptor beta chain sequence, with context. This sample was taken from a study of glioma-infiltrating T cells after dendritic cell vaccination. Background on the study: Patients received three intradermal dendritic cell vaccine injections at biweekly intervals.

V lost 6 bases to trimming and J lost 2 bases, with 10 bases between them. The CDR3 is 13 residues long. Germline V gene lookup returns CDR1 MNHEY and CDR2 SVGAGI. TCRdb's copy holds only in-frame clones and misses some; the assay was immunoSEQ multiplex PCR. The sample shows some 70,000 clones, 80% to 85% of them seen only once. Selection required adequate fresh-frozen tumor tissue plus more than two years' survival data. The chain combines TRBV6-5 with TRBJ1-1, with a weak D call TRBD1 (6 bases). This TCR was sampled from a human donor with glioblastoma. The sequenced sample was blood, obtained before dendritic cell vaccination. The CDR3 loop is CASSTGQNTEAFF. The CDR3 bases are TGTGCCAGCAGCACGGGACAAAACACTGAAGCTTTCTTT.